The next 24 T cell receptor beta chains were all read from a single sample in a study of shared T cell receptors in the human thymus. Data came from immunoSEQ multiplex PCR; TCRdb stores just in-frame clones and leaves some out. The data hold roughly 700,000 clones, with around 89% observed a single time. The sample was also reused in another study, on human thymus T cells.

Source material: thymocytes. The origin of the receptors is a boy younger than two with a congenital heart defect.

This clone has a handful of counts. The limits of the CDR3 on the DNA are not certain, so only TCRdb's listed CDR3 is given. CDR3 sequence reads: CASSKVGQGTNEKLFF. The rearrangement links TRBV21-1 to TRBJ1-4; whether TRBD1, the table's D call, matches the DNA was not checked. TRBV21-1 is classified as a pseudogene. Ends included, the CDR3 has 16 residues.

V and J are TRBV2 and TRBJ2-1; tentatively, D is TRBD2 (6 bases). The CDR3 has 14 residues. The germline CDR1 and CDR2 sequences are SNHLY and FYNNEI. Trimming removed 2 bases at V and 6 bases at J, with 11 bases between. The CDR3 DNA reads as TGTGCCAGCAGTGAAACGGGAGCAGGCAATGAGCAGTTCTTC. This gives the protein CASSETGAGNEQFF. Combining the CDR3 with reference TRBV2 and TRBJ2-1 gives the whole variable domain EPEVTQTPSHQVTQMGQEVILRCVPISNHLYFYWYRQILGQKVEFLVSFYNNEISEKSEIFDDQFSVERPDGSNFTLKIRSTKLEDSAMYFCASSETGAGNEQFFGPGTRLTVL.

V gene TRBV28 combines with J gene TRBJ2-2; tentatively, D is TRBD2 (6 bases). Trimming left V 2 bases short and J 2 bases short, with 9 bases between. Germline V gene sequence: CDR1 MDHEN, CDR2 SYDVKM. This CDR3 has 15 amino acids. The chain's CDR3 is CASSLGGTNTGELFF. The CDR3 DNA reads as TGTGCCAGCAGTTTAGGCGGGACCAACACCGGGGAGCTGTTTTTT. The full variable domain, with the rest looked up from reference TRBV28 and TRBJ2-2, is DVKVTQSSRYLVKRTGEKVFLECVQDMDHENMFWYRQDPGLGLRLIYFSYDVKMKEKGDIPEGYSVSREKKERFSLILESASTNQTSMYLCASSLGGTNTGELFFGEGSRLTVL.

CDR3 nucleotides: TGTGCCAGCAGTTTGCTAGCGTACGAGACCCAGTACTTC. Amino acids: CASSLLAYETQYF. The chain is built from TRBV28 and TRBJ2-5; a weak D match, TRBD2 (6 bases). The CDR3 consists of 13 residues. Germline loops: CDR1 MDHEN, CDR2 SYDVKM. Trimming removed 3 bases at V and 5 bases at J, with 10 bases between.

V gene TRBV19 combines with J gene TRBJ2-1, with 10 bases identical to TRBD2. The V segment lost 4 bases and the J segment 6 bases; nucleotides outside the gene matches: 12. This CDR3 comprises 17 residues. Germline CDR1 and CDR2: LNHDA and SQIVND (reference sequence). The CDR3 coding sequence is TGTGCCAGTAGTAGCCCATCCGGGACTAGCGTGCGCAATGAGCAGTTCTTC. It is translated as CASSSPSGTSVRNEQFF.

This chain uses TRBV29-1 with TRBJ2-3, with 7 nucleotides matching TRBD2. This CDR3 has 16 residues. CDR1 SQVTM and CDR2 ANQGSEA come from the germline V gene. J was trimmed by 2 bases and V by 1 base; bases with no gene match: 9. CDR3: CSVEGREWHHTDTQYF. The CDR3 DNA sequence: TGCAGCGTTGAAGGGCGGGAGTGGCATCACACAGATACGCAGTATTTT.

As DNA, the CDR3 is TGTGCCAGCAGCGCCTTTAAACCGGGGAAATTGAACACTGAAGCTTTCTTT. It specifies CASSAFKPGKLNTEAFF. The chain carries TRBV11-2 and TRBJ1-1; no firm D call. The CDR3 totals 17 residues. The germline V gene has CDR1 SGHAT and CDR2 FQNNGV. V dropped 5 bases and J dropped 0 bases, with 19 bases sitting between them.

The V gene is TRBV19, the J gene TRBJ2-7, with TRBD2 matching over 14 bases. Germline V gives CDR1 LNHDA, CDR2 SQIVND (reference sequence). The junction had 8 bases not matched to a gene; V was cut back by 8 bases and J by 5 bases. CDR3 length equals 15 residues. The CDR3 loop reads CASWTSGRSKDEQYF. The CDR3 DNA reads TGTGCCAGTTGGACTAGCGGGAGGAGTAAGGACGAGCAGTACTTC. Supplemented by reference TRBV19 and TRBJ2-7, the full variable domain reads DGGITQSPKYLFRKEGQNVTLSCEQNLNHDAMYWYRQDPGQGLRLIYYSQIVNDFQKGDIAEGYSVSREKKESFPLTVTSAQKNPTAFYLCASWTSGRSKDEQYFGPGTRLTVT.

J is TRBJ1-5 and V is TRBV19; D unclear. The germline V gene encodes CDR1 LNHDA and CDR2 SQIVND (reference sequence). CDR3 length: 13 amino acids. With 3 bases removed from V and 6 bases from J, the gap between germline ends came to 9 bases. The CDR3 DNA reads TGTGCCAGTAGTATTATATCGGGTCAGCCCCAGCATTTT. The encoded protein is CASSIISGQPQHF.

This chain links TRBV5-4 with TRBJ2-7, with TRBD2 matching 13 bases. Germline V gene lookup returns CDR1 SGHNT and CDR2 YYREEE (reference sequence). The CDR3 runs 15 residues. Losses at the gene ends were 0 bases for V and 6 bases for J; bases not matched to a gene: 3. CDR3 amino acids: CASSLGTSGRREQYF. CDR3 DNA sequence: TGTGCCAGCAGCTTGGGGACTAGCGGGAGACGCGAGCAGTACTTC.

The chain couples TRBV19 to TRBJ1-4; D ambiguous. V was shortened by 4 bases and J by 7 bases, with 22 bases between the two germline ends. CDR1 is LNHDA, CDR2 SQIVND, per germline (reference sequence). The CDR3 covers 17 residues. The CDR3 DNA reads as TGTGCCAGTAGTAGAGGGCCAACCAACGGGCCGGGTGAAAAACTGTTTTTT. It specifies CASSRGPTNGPGEKLFF. The full variable domain, in which reference TRBV19 and TRBJ1-4 provide the parts outside the CDR3, is DGGITQSPKYLFRKEGQNVTLSCEQNLNHDAMYWYRQDPGQGLRLIYYSQIVNDFQKGDIAEGYSVSREKKESFPLTVTSAQKNPTAFYLCASSRGPTNGPGEKLFFGSGTQLSVL.

CDR3 amino acids: CASSLLLGKADPNTDTQYF. The CDR3, as DNA: TGTGCCAGCAGCTTATTGTTGGGGAAAGCGGATCCCAACACAGATACGCAGTATTTT. V usage is TRBV7-9 and J usage is TRBJ2-3, with TRBD2 as a possible D gene (5 bases). The V and J ends lost 2 bases and 2 bases respectively, with 23 bases between them. The germline V gene encodes CDR1 SEHNR and CDR2 FQNEAQ (reference sequence). CDR3 length equals 19 residues.

The chain uses TRBV10-2 and TRBJ2-1; the match to TRBD2 covers 7 bases. The CDR3 is made up of 12 amino acids. Trimming removed 10 bases from V and 8 bases from J; junction bases left unmatched: 8. Germline V lookup: CDR1 WSHSY, CDR2 SAAADI. The CDR3 spells CATARGEDEQFF. As DNA, the CDR3 is TGCGCCACAGCACGGGGGGAAGATGAGCAGTTCTTC.

The gene calls are TRBV30 and TRBJ2-7, with 10 bases aligning to TRBD2. The V gene's germline CDR1 is GTSNPN and CDR2 SVGIG (reference sequence). J gave up 4 bases and V 3 bases, and 3 bases lay outside the gene matches. The CDR3 loop spans 13 amino acids. In DNA, the CDR3 is TGTGCCTGGAGGACTAGCGGGTGGTACGAGCAGTACTTC. Translation gives CAWRTSGWYEQYF.

This chain uses TRBV5-4 with TRBJ2-1, with TRBD2 matching over 8 bases. Germline V gene lookup returns CDR1 SGHNT and CDR2 YYREEE (reference sequence). The CDR3 runs 16 residues. V gave up 2 bases and J gave up 3 bases; unmatched junction bases: 7. Here the CDR3 reads CASSLGVAGGYNEQFF. The CDR3 coding sequence is TGTGCCAGCAGCTTAGGAGTGGCGGGAGGCTACAATGAGCAGTTCTTC. Full variable domain (remainder filled in from reference TRBV5-4 and TRBJ2-1): ETGVTQSPTHLIKTRGQQVTLRCSSQSGHNTVSWYQQALGQGPQFIFQYYREEENGRGNFPPRFSGLQFPNYSSELNVNALELDDSALYLCASSLGVAGGYNEQFFGPGTRLTVL.

The CDR3 sequence: CASSEHSNQPQHF. The DNA for the CDR3 is TGCGCCAGCAGTGAACATAGCAATCAGCCCCAGCATTTT. The chain carries TRBV10-2 and TRBJ1-5; D gene uncertain. Germline CDR1 and CDR2: WSHSY and SAAADI. The CDR3 covers 13 residues. V was shortened by 3 bases and J by 0 bases, with 3 bases between the two germline ends.

V usage is TRBV7-9 and J usage is TRBJ2-5, with D perhaps TRBD2 (5 bases). Trimming took 8 bases from V and 0 from J, leaving 7 bases between them. CDR1 is SEHNR, CDR2 FQNEAQ, per germline (reference sequence). CDR3 size: 12 residues. This CDR3 is CASGRNQETQYF. CDR3 nucleotides: TGTGCCAGCGGGAGAAACCAAGAGACCCAGTACTTC.

In this sample, this clone turned up once. The genes are TRBV29-1 and TRBJ2-5, with D possibly being TRBD1 (6 bases). Looked up from germline, CDR1 is SQVTM and CDR2 is ANQGSEA. Trimming took off 4 bases at V and 6 bases at J, with 15 bases between the two ends. The CDR3 spans 13 residues. Here the CDR3 reads CSVGGRGKKTQYF. Written as DNA, the CDR3 is TGCAGCGTTGGGGGTAGGGGGAAGAAGACCCAGTACTTC.

The chain joins TRBV25-1 to TRBJ2-5; 8 positions match TRBD1. CDR1 is MGHDK, CDR2 SYGVNS, per germline. This CDR3 has 15 amino acids. V shed 5 bases, J shed 5 bases, and the junction held 10 bases outside the gene matches. In DNA, the CDR3 is TGTGCCAGCAGTACCCCCGACAGGGGTTCGGAGACCCAGTACTTC. It is translated as CASSTPDRGSETQYF.

CDR3 DNA sequence: TGTGCCAGCAGTGAACCACAGGTTGGCTATGGCTACACCTTC. Translation: CASSEPQVGYGYTF. This chain connects TRBV2 to TRBJ1-2; tentative D call: TRBD1 (5 bases). The length of the CDR3 is 14 residues. Germline loops: CDR1 SNHLY, CDR2 FYNNEI. Trimming left V 2 bases short and J 4 bases short, with 11 bases between.

The chain uses TRBV7-9 and TRBJ2-7; 9 bases fit TRBD1. Germline CDR1 and CDR2: SEHNR and FQNEAQ (reference sequence). CDR3 size: 13 residues. The V and J ends lost 7 bases and 5 bases, in that order; junction bases with no gene match: 6. CDR3 protein: CASTDRGQNEQYF. CDR3 coding DNA: TGTGCCAGCACGGACAGGGGTCAAAACGAGCAGTACTTC.

This chain connects TRBV11-2 to TRBJ2-7; D not resolved. The CDR3 contains 12 residues. With 6 bases removed from V and 3 bases from J, the gap between germline ends came to 9 bases. In germline, CDR1 is SGHAT, CDR2 FQNNGV. CDR3 protein: CASRSSVYEQYF. Written as DNA, the CDR3 is TGTGCCAGCAGATCAAGCGTCTACGAGCAGTACTTC.

The V and J genes are TRBV14 and TRBJ1-1; 7 positions match TRBD1. Germline CDR1 SGHDN, CDR2 FVKESK. The CDR3 extends over 14 amino acids. With V trimmed by 1 base and J by 6 bases, 5 bases remained unmatched. The CDR3 sequence is CASSQATDRPEAFF. The CDR3 nucleotides are TGTGCCAGCAGCCAAGCAACGGACAGGCCTGAAGCTTTCTTT.

The chain is built from TRBV27 and TRBJ2-7, with TRBD2 matching over 10 bases. The CDR3 runs 18 residues. Trimming removed 5 bases from V and 3 bases from J; junction bases left unmatched: 16. The V gene's germline CDR1 is MNHEY and CDR2 SMNVEV (reference sequence). The CDR3 loop reads CASSPLPSGLAENYEQYF. CDR3 nucleotides: TGTGCCAGCAGTCCCCTTCCTTCCGGACTAGCGGAGAACTACGAGCAGTACTTC.